A single sample is the source of the 25 T cell receptor beta chains below, sequenced in a study of CD8+CD57+ T cells in acquired aplastic anemia. For CDR3 and TCR beta VDJ profiling, genomic DNA was the template used. TCRdb re-analysed the reads in MiXCR, keeping a single row per CDR3 protein. The sample shows roughly 58,000 distinct CDR3 sequences, 50% to 70% of them seen only once. Sequencing was carried out using sorted CD4+, CD8+, or CD8+CD57+ T cells (not recorded which) from PBMCs. The receptors were sampled from a human donor in good health, serving as a control.

The V call is TRBV7-9, the J call TRBJ1-2, with TRBD1 as a possible D gene (5 bases). The CDR3 contains 13 residues. V lost 6 bases to trimming and J lost 5 bases, with 13 bases between them. The germline V gene has CDR1 SEHNR and CDR2 FQNEAQ (reference sequence). In DNA, the CDR3 is TGTGCCAGCAGTTTGAGCGGGGCGTATGGCTACACCTTC. Translation: CASSLSGAYGYTF.

The chain carries TRBV7-3 and TRBJ2-7; TRBD2 matches at 10 bases. J was trimmed by 1 base and V by 7 bases; bases with no gene match: 7. Germline V gene lookup returns CDR1 SGHTA and CDR2 FQGTGA. The CDR3 loop spans 15 amino acids. For the CDR3, the DNA is TGTGCCAGCACCCTGAGGACTAGCGGATCCTACGAGCAGTACTTC. This translates into CASTLRTSGSYEQYF.

The sample holds one count of this clonotype. This chain links TRBV19 with TRBJ2-1; 9 nucleotides line up with TRBD2. With 10 bases clipped from V and 6 bases from J, the junction kept 4 bases outside the gene matches. The CDR3 spans 12 residues. The germline CDR1 and CDR2 sequences are LNHDA and SQIVND (reference sequence). CDR3 coding DNA: TGTGCCACGACTAGCGGAATCAATGAGCAGTTCTTC. Residues: CATTSGINEQFF.

The table lists this clonotype with many counts. The chain combines TRBV19 with TRBJ2-4, with unresolved D. Per germline, CDR1 LNHDA and CDR2 SQIVND (reference sequence). Trimming removed 6 bases from V and 6 bases from J, with 12 bases in between. CDR3 length: 13 residues. CDR3 sequence: CASSPEAANIQYF. For the CDR3, the DNA is TGTGCCAGTAGCCCGGAAGCCGCAAACATTCAGTACTTC.

The chain carries TRBV2 and TRBJ1-1, with D hard to call. Trimming took off 3 bases at V and 3 bases at J, with 8 bases between the two ends. Germline-derived CDR1 and CDR2 are SNHLY and FYNNEI. This CDR3 spans 13 amino acids. The CDR3 region is CASSDGRDTEAFF. The CDR3 bases are TGTGCCAGCAGTGATGGGCGGGACACTGAAGCTTTCTTT.

This clonotype was detected ten times or more. This sequence joins TRBV7-3 and TRBJ2-1; TRBD2 might be the D (5 bases). V was cut by 3 bases and J by 5 bases, with 11 bases left in between. The CDR3 extends over 14 amino acids. Germline lookup yields CDR1 SGHTA and CDR2 FQGTGA. The CDR3 DNA follows: TGTGCCAGCAGCTTTCAGGCGGGCGACAATGAGCAGTTCTTC. It encodes CASSFQAGDNEQFF.

This chain's CDR3 is CASSLTYNSPLHF. CDR3 nucleotides: TGTGCCAGCAGCCTAACCTATAATTCACCCCTCCACTTT. The chain uses TRBV7-2 and TRBJ1-6, with D unclear. Looked up from germline, CDR1 is SGHTA and CDR2 is FQGNSA. Trimming left V 5 bases short and J 2 bases short, with 4 bases between. CDR3 size: 13 residues.

This clonotype was seen repeatedly, ten times or more. As DNA, the CDR3 is TGTGCCAGCAGCCAAGGGCACATGAGCTCCTATAATTCACCCCTCCACTTT. This translates into CASSQGHMSSYNSPLHF. This chain connects TRBV3-1 to TRBJ1-6; D remains ambiguous. Trimming removed 1 base from V and 0 bases from J, with 10 bases in between. Germline CDR1 and CDR2: LGHDT and YNNKEL (reference sequence). This CDR3 has 17 amino acids. The full variable domain, rest sourced from reference TRBV3-1 and TRBJ1-6, is DTAVSQTPKYLVTQMGNDKSIKCEQNLGHDTMYWYKQDSKKFLKIMFSYNNKELIINETVPNRFSPKSPDKAHLNLHINSLELGDSAVYFCASSQGHMSSYNSPLHFGNGTRLTVT.

The sample holds many counts of this clonotype. The V call is TRBV5-1, the J call TRBJ2-3; 7 bases fit TRBD2. The junction had 10 bases not matched to a gene; V was cut back by 5 bases and J by 4 bases. Germline CDR1 and CDR2: SGHRS and YFSETQ. This CDR3 contains 15 residues. Here the CDR3 DNA reads TGCGCCAGCAGGAGGGAGGGCCATATGGCAGATACGCAGTATTTT. Its protein is CASRREGHMADTQYF.

This clonotype was found a few times. This rearrangement joins TRBV19 to TRBJ1-6; D gene unclear. Germline V gene sequence: CDR1 LNHDA, CDR2 SQIVND (reference sequence). Trimming cost V 5 bases and J 0 bases, with 11 bases left between them. This CDR3 has 16 residues. The CDR3 bases are TGTGCCAGTAGTGCAGGTTTGAGCTCCTATAATTCACCCCTCCACTTT. Encoded protein: CASSAGLSSYNSPLHF.

The rearrangement uses TRBV20-1 and TRBJ1-6; D not resolved. Trimming shortened V by 5 bases and J by 5 bases, and 4 bases separated the two germline ends. CDR3 length: 11 residues. From germline, CDR1 is DFQATT and CDR2 SNEGSKA (reference sequence). The CDR3 sequence: CSAQDNSPLHF. The CDR3 bases are TGCAGTGCTCAAGATAATTCACCCCTCCACTTT.

Notes on this clonotype: One end of the junction is discordant with germline, which a read error may explain. The chain is built from TRBV2 and TRBJ2-5; no definite D call. The germline CDR1 and CDR2 sequences are SNHLY and FYNNEI. CDR3 length: 13 amino acids. The CDR3 spells CASSQGQQEAQYF. CDR3 in DNA: TGTGCCAGCAGCCAAGGTCAGCAAGAGGCCCAGTACTTC.

At least ten counts were recorded for this clonotype. The chain carries TRBV5-1 and TRBJ1-2; 8 bases match TRBD1. CDR3 length: 13 amino acids. J lost 8 bases, V lost 2 bases, and 5 bases had no gene match. CDR1 SGHRS and CDR2 YFSETQ come from the germline V gene. This CDR3 reads CASSLDRGLGYTF. The CDR3 nucleotides read TGCGCCAGCAGCTTAGACAGGGGATTGGGCTACACCTTC.

A remark on this clonotype: Germline is not matched at one junction end, which may reflect a read error. As DNA, the CDR3 is TGTGCCAGCTCCCCGGTGTTCGCCGTCTCCCACGAGCAGTACTTC. It yields the protein CASSPVFAVSHEQYF. The chain has TRBV11-3 and TRBJ2-7; D gene ambiguous. The germline CDR1 and CDR2 sequences are SGHNT and YENEEA. This CDR3 is 15 amino acids long.

This chain joins TRBV10-3 and TRBJ1-1; perhaps TRBD1 as D (6 bases). The CDR3 loop spans 14 amino acids. Germline assignment: CDR1 ENHRY and CDR2 SYGVKD. Deletions cut 10 bases from V and 8 bases from J, with 23 bases between. CDR3 region: CASTTRPYGTEAFF. The CDR3 coding sequence is TGTGCCAGCACTACAAGGCCCTATGGGACAGAAGCTTTCTTT.

The V gene is TRBV25-1, the J gene TRBJ1-5; TRBD1 is a possible D gene (5 bases). The V and J ends lost 8 bases and 5 bases respectively, with 13 bases between them. CDR1 and CDR2 (germline): MGHDK, SYGVNS. CDR3 size: 13 residues. The CDR3 sequence is CASGTEGDQPQHF. CDR3 DNA sequence: TGTGCCAGCGGGACGGAAGGGGATCAGCCCCAGCATTTT.

This clonotype was seen ten or more times. This CDR3 reads CSVPGLGNTGELFF. CDR3 nucleotides: TGCAGTGTGCCGGGACTGGGGAACACCGGGGAGCTGTTTTTT. This rearrangement joins TRBV20-1 to TRBJ2-2; D is possibly TRBD2 (6 bases). Trimming took off 7 bases at V and 1 base at J, with 13 bases between the two ends. The CDR3 consists of 14 residues. CDR1 and CDR2 from the germline V gene are DFQATT and SNEGSKA (reference sequence).

The chain recombines TRBV25-1 with TRBJ2-7; D perhaps matches TRBD2 (6 bases). CDR1 MGHDK and CDR2 SYGVNS come from the germline V gene. V gave up 4 bases and J gave up 4 bases, with 23 bases separating them. The CDR3 is 17 residues long. The CDR3, as DNA: TGTGCCAGCAGTGGAAACCAGGGTAGGGAGGTGGGGTACGAGCAGTACTTC. Translation gives CASSGNQGREVGYEQYF.

The chain joins TRBV11-1 to TRBJ2-7; 8 bases map to TRBD1. V lost 4 bases, J lost 3 bases, and 14 bases stayed unmatched. Germline V gene sequence: CDR1 SGHAT, CDR2 FQDESV (reference sequence). The CDR3 is 17 residues long. CDR3 loop: CASSSKEPGQEGYEQYF. Written as DNA, the CDR3 is TGTGCCAGCAGCTCGAAAGAACCGGGACAGGAAGGCTACGAGCAGTACTTC.

This clonotype was recorded at least ten times. The V gene is TRBV12-3 or TRBV12-4, the J gene TRBJ2-1; 11 nucleotides agree with TRBD2. The V segment lost 5 bases and the J segment 4 bases; nucleotides outside the gene matches: 16. CDR3 size: 19 residues. CDR3 nucleotide sequence: TGTGCCAGCAGTCCGCGAACCCCCTCTAGCGGGAGGAGGTACAATGAGCAGTTCTTC. Protein: CASSPRTPSSGRRYNEQFF.

This clonotype was observed a handful of times. The chain uses TRBV19 and TRBJ1-1; possible D gene TRBD1, 6 bases. CDR1 is LNHDA and CDR2 is SQIVND in the germline V gene (reference sequence). V lost 8 bases, J lost 1 base, and 8 bases lay in between. The CDR3 loop spans 12 amino acids. CDR3: CASQQGNTEAFF. For the CDR3, the DNA is TGTGCCAGTCAACAGGGGAACACTGAAGCTTTCTTT.

This clonotype was observed many times. The V and J genes are TRBV24-1 and TRBJ2-1; 9 bases line up with TRBD2. Germline CDR1 and CDR2: KGHDR and SFDVKD. V lost 6 bases and J lost 9; bases outside the gene matches: 17. This CDR3 region has 17 residues. The CDR3 here is CATSFQTRASGTGEQFF. CDR3 nucleotides: TGTGCCACCAGTTTTCAAACTAGGGCTAGCGGGACGGGTGAGCAGTTCTTC.

This clonotype was detected ten times or more. The V call is TRBV20-1, the J call TRBJ2-1; 12 bases align to TRBD2. The CDR3 spans 14 residues. Germline CDR1 reads DFQATT; CDR2 reads SNEGSKA (reference sequence). V was pared by 3 bases and J by 6 bases, with 3 bases of the junction left unmatched. CDR3 residues: CSARPSGGANEQFF. The CDR3, as DNA: TGCAGTGCTAGGCCTAGCGGGGGGGCCAATGAGCAGTTCTTC.

The genes are TRBV19 and TRBJ2-2; 9 bases match TRBD2. There are 15 residues in the CDR3. Germline loops: CDR1 LNHDA, CDR2 SQIVND (reference sequence). Unmatched junction bases numbered 5, after V lost 6 bases and J lost 3 bases. This CDR3 reads CASRGIAGDTGELFF. CDR3 coding DNA: TGTGCCAGTAGGGGAATAGCGGGGGACACCGGGGAGCTGTTTTTT.

This clonotype has a handful of counts. The chain carries TRBV4-2 and TRBJ2-6, with 10 positions matching TRBD1. Germline-derived CDR1 and CDR2 are LGHNA and YNFKEQ. Trimming took 4 bases from V and 2 from J; bases not matched to a gene: 8. The CDR3 runs 18 residues. CDR3 sequence (DNA): TGTGCCAGCAGCCCGGCGACAGGGGGCACAACTGGGGCCAACGTCCTGACTTTC. Translated, it gives CASSPATGGTTGANVLTF.